The TCR beta chain described here comes from a study of T cell repertoires in cytomegalovirus infection. Across the whole study: In public TCR beta signatures, there were indications of both CMV infection and matching HLA type.

The CDR3 spans 14 residues. The germline CDR1 and CDR2 sequences are SGHDT and YYEEEE. With 0 bases removed from V and 7 bases from J, the gap between germline ends came to 13 bases. TCRdb re-called the reads with MiXCR, one entry per CDR3 protein. The data hold approximately 500,000 distinct CDR3 sequences, with more than 15% observed a single time. Study results and caveats: Clonotypes of TCR beta that were HLA-C-restricted and CMV-specific dominated the ex vivo response. Pooled public TCR beta family frequency picked out CMV carriers with the relevant HLA.

This clonotype turned up a few times. Its cognate antigen is unknown. The rearrangement joins TRBV5-6 to TRBJ1-1, with unresolved D. The sequenced material came from CD8+ T cells from PBMCs. The TCR originated in a human donor in good health (CMV status not recorded). Some clones in this sample may be carry-over from other donors' samples. DNA for the CDR3: TGTGCCAGCAGCTTGGGAGCGGTGGGTATTGAAGCTTTCTTT. This translates into CASSLGAVGIEAFF.